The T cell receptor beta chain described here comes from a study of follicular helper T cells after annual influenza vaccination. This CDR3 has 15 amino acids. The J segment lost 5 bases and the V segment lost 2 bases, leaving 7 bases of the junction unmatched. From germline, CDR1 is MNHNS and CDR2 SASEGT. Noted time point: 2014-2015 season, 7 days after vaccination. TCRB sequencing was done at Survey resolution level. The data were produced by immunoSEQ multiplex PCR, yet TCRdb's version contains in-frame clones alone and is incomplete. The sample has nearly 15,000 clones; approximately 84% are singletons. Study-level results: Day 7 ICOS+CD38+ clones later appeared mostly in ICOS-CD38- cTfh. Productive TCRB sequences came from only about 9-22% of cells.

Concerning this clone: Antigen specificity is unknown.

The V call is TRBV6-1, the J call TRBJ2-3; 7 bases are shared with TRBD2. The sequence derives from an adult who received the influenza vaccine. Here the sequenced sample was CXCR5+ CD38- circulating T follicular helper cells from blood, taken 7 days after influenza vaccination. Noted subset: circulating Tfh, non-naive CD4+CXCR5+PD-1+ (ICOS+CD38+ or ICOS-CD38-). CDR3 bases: TGTGCCAGCAGTGAAATTGGGCTAGCGGTAGATACGCAGTATTTT. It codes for CASSEIGLAVDTQYF.